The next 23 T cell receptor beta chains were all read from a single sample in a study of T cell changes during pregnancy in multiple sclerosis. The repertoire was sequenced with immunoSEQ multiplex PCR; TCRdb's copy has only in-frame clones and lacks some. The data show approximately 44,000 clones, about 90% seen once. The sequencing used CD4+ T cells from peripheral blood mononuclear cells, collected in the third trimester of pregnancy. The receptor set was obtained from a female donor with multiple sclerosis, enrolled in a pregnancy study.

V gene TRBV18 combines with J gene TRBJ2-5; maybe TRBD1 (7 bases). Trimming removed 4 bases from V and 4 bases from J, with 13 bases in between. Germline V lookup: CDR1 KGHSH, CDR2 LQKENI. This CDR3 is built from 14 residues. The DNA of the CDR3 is TGTGCCAGCTCACTCAACAGGGGAGGAGAGACCCAGTACTTC. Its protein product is CASSLNRGGETQYF.

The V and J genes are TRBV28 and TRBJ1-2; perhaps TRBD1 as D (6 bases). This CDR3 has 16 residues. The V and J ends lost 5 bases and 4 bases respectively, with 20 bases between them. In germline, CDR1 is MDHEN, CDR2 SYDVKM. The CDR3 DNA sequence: TGTGCCAGCAGTGACGCAGGGCAGGGGAGTGCCTATGGCTACACCTTC. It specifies CASSDAGQGSAYGYTF.

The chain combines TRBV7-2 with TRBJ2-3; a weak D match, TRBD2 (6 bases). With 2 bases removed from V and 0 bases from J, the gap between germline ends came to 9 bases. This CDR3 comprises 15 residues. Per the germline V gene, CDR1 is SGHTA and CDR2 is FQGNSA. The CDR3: CASSLQAGSTDTQYF. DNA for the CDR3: TGTGCCAGCAGCTTACAGGCGGGGAGCACAGATACGCAGTATTTT.

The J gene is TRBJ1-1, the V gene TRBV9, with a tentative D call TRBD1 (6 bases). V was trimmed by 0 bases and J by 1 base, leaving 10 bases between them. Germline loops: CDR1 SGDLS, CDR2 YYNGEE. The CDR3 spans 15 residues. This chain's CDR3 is CASSVAGAPNTEAFF. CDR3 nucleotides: TGTGCCAGCAGCGTAGCAGGGGCTCCGAACACTGAAGCTTTCTTT.

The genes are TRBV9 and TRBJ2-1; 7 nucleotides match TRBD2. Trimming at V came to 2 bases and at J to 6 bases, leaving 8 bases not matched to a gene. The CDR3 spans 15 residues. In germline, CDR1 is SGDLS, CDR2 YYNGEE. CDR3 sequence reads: CASSVRDYPGNEQFF. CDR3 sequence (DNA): TGTGCCAGCAGCGTCCGGGACTACCCTGGCAATGAGCAGTTCTTC.

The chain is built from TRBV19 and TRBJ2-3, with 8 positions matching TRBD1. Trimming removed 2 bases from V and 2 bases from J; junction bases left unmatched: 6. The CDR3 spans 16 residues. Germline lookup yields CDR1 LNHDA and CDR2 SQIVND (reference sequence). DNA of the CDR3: TGTGCCAGTAGTATACAACAGGGGGTGGCCACAGATACGCAGTATTTT. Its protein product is CASSIQQGVATDTQYF.

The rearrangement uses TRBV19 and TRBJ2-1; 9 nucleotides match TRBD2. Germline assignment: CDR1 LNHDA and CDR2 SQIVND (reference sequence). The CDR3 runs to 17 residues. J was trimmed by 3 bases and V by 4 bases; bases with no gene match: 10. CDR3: CASSKGRPSGVYNEQFF. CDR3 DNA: TGTGCCAGTAGTAAGGGACGGCCTAGCGGGGTCTACAATGAGCAGTTCTTC.

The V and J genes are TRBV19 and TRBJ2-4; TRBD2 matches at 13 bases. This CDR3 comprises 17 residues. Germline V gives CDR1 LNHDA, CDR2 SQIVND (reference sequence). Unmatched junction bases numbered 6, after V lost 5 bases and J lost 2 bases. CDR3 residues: CASSLLAGGPPKNIQYF. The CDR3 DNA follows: TGTGCCAGTAGTCTACTAGCGGGAGGGCCGCCCAAAAACATTCAGTACTTC. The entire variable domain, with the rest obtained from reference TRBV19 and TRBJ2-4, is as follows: DGGITQSPKYLFRKEGQNVTLSCEQNLNHDAMYWYRQDPGQGLRLIYYSQIVNDFQKGDIAEGYSVSREKKESFPLTVTSAQKNPTAFYLCASSLLAGGPPKNIQYFGAGTRLSVL.

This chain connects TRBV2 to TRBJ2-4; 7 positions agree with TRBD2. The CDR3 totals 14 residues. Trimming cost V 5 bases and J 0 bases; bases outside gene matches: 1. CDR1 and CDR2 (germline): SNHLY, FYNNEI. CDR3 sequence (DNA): TGTGCCAGCAGTCTAGCGGTAGCCAAAAACATTCAGTACTTC. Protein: CASSLAVAKNIQYF.

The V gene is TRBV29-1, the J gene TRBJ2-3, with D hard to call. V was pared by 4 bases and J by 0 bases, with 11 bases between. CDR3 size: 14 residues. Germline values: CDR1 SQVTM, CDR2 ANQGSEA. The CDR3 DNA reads TGCAGCGTTGGGTCGACATCTAGCACAGATACGCAGTATTTT. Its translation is CSVGSTSSTDTQYF.

CDR3 DNA sequence: TGCGCCAGCAGCTCCCAACAGGGGAATGAGCAGTTCTTC. As protein: CASSSQQGNEQFF. The chain couples TRBV4-1 to TRBJ2-1; 7 nucleotides agree with TRBD1. V dropped 5 bases and J dropped 7; count of bases not matched to a gene: 5. Germline values: CDR1 MGHRA, CDR2 YSYEKL. The CDR3 length is 13 residues.

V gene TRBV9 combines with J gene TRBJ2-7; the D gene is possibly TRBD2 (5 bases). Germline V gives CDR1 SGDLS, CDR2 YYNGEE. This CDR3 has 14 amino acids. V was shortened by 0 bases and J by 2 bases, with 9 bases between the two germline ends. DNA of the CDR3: TGTGCCAGCAGCGTAGATGAGGGCCCCTACGAGCAGTACTTC. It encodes CASSVDEGPYEQYF.

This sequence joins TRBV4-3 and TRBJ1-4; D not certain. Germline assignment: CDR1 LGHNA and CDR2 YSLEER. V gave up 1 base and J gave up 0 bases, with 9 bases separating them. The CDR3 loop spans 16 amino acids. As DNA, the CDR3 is TGCGCCAGCAGCCAAGGACGACATGCAACTAATGAAAAACTGTTTTTT. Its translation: CASSQGRHATNEKLFF.

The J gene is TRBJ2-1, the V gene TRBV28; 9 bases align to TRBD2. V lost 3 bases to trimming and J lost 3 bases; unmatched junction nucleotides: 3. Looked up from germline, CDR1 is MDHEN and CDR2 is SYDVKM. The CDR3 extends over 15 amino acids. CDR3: CASSLRLADYNEQFF. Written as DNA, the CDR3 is TGTGCCAGCAGTTTGCGACTAGCGGACTACAATGAGCAGTTCTTC.

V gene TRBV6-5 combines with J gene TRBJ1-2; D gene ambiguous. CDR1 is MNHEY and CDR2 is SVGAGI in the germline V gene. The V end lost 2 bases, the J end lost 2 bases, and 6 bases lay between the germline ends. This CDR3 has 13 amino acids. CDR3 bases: TGTGCCAGCAGTTACGACATGAACTATGGCTACACCTTC. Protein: CASSYDMNYGYTF.

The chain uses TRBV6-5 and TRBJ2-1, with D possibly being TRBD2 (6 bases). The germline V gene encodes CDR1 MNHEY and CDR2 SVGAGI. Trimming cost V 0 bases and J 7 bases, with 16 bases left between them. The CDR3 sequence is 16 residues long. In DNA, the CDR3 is TGTGCCAGCAGTTACTCGAATACGCTAGCGAGGAATGAGCAGTTCTTC. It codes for CASSYSNTLARNEQFF.

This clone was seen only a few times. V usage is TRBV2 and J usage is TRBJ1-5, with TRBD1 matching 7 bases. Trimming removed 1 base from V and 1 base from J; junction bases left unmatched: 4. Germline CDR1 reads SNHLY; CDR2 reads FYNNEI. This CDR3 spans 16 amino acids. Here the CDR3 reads CASSEEKGASNQPQHF. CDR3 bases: TGTGCCAGCAGTGAAGAAAAGGGGGCGAGCAATCAGCCCCAGCATTTT.

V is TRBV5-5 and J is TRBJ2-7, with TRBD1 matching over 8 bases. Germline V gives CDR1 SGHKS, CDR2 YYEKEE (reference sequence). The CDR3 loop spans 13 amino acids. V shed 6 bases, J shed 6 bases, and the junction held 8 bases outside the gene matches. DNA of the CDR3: TGTGCCAGCACTACAGGGGGTCAGGTCGAGCAGTACTTC. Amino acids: CASTTGGQVEQYF.

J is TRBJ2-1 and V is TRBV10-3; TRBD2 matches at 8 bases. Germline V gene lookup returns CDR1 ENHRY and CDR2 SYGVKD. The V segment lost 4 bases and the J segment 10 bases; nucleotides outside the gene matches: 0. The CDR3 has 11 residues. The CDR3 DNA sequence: TGTGCCATCAGTGCTAGCGGGGAGCAGTTCTTC. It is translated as CAISASGEQFF.

CDR3 nucleotide sequence: TGTGCCAGCAGCCCCTCGACTAGCGTCTCCTACGAGCAGTACTTC. It encodes CASSPSTSVSYEQYF. This chain uses TRBV7-2 with TRBJ2-7, with 8 bases aligning to TRBD2. Losses at the gene ends were 5 bases for V and 0 bases for J; bases not matched to a gene: 6. The CDR3 has 15 residues. CDR1 is SGHTA and CDR2 is FQGNSA in the germline V gene.

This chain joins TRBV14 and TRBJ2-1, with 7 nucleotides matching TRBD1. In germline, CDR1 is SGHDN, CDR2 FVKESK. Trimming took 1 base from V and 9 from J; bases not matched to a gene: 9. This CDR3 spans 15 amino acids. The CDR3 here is CASSQAGQSYSEQFF. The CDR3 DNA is TGTGCCAGCAGCCAAGCGGGACAGAGTTATAGTGAGCAGTTCTTC.

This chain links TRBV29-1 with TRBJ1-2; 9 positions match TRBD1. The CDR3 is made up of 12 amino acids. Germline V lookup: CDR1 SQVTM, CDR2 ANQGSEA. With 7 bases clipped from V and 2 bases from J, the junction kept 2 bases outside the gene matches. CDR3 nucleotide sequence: TGCAGCGCTGGACAGGGGAACTATGGCTACACCTTC. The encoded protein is CSAGQGNYGYTF.

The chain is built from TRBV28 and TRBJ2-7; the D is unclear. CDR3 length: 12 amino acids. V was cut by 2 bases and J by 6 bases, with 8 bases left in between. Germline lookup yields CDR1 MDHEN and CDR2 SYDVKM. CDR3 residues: CASSLPLREQYF. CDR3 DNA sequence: TGTGCCAGCAGTTTACCCCTGCGCGAGCAGTACTTC.